This record looks at one TCR beta chain sequence and its context. The antigen is not known. TCRdb fed the 5' RACE reads into MiXCR, producing one record per CDR3 protein. The sample holds hundreds of thousands of distinct CDR3 sequences, around 20% seen once. This entry comes from a study of T cells after yellow fever vaccination. General study findings and limits: The secondary T-cell response peaked on day 5, not day 15, but was weaker.

Germline V lookup: CDR1 SGHTA, CDR2 FQGTGA. CDR3 size: 13 residues. Trimming shortened V by 5 bases and J by 7 bases, and 13 bases separated the two germline ends. The chain employs TRBV7-3 and TRBJ2-3, with a possible D match to TRBD2 (5 bases). This receptor was identified in a man aged 18-30 years who received the YFV17D yellow fever vaccine. This material consisted of PBMCs, taken before the yellow fever booster vaccination. The DNA for the CDR3 is TGTGCCAGCAGCCCTAGACCGGGGTATACGCAGTATTTT. Protein: CASSPRPGYTQYF.